Listed here is a single TCR beta chain. In the study's own analysis: Using reference gene primer amplification, nucleated cell counts were estimated. Repertoires were generated with immunoSEQ multiplex PCR, while TCRdb's copy carries only in-frame clones and drops some. The V and J calls and clone size come from that table; D and trimming were worked out from the DNA. The repertoire has about 160,000 clones, 70% to 90% of them found once; the top ten carry about 4.4%. Participants were aged about 18 to 89 years, lived in under 25 US areas, and enrolled virtually. This entry is derived from a study of blood T cell repertoires in COVID-19. Study-wide background: PBMCs, B-cell-depleted T cells, or T cells provided the cDNA or gDNA that made up the material.

The germline V and J ends were trimmed by 6 bases and 0 bases, with 14 bases remaining between them. The CDR3 has 15 residues. CDR1 and CDR2 (germline): MNHEY, SVGAGI. This clonotype was obtained from a woman in her 50s who had recovered from COVID-19. What was sequenced was PBMCs or T cells enriched from blood (not recorded which). The V call is TRBV6-5, the J call TRBJ1-2; the D gene is possibly TRBD1 (5 bases). As DNA, the CDR3 is TGTGCCAGCAGAGATCTAGACAGAGCTAACTATGGCTACACCTTC. Protein product: CASRDLDRANYGYTF.